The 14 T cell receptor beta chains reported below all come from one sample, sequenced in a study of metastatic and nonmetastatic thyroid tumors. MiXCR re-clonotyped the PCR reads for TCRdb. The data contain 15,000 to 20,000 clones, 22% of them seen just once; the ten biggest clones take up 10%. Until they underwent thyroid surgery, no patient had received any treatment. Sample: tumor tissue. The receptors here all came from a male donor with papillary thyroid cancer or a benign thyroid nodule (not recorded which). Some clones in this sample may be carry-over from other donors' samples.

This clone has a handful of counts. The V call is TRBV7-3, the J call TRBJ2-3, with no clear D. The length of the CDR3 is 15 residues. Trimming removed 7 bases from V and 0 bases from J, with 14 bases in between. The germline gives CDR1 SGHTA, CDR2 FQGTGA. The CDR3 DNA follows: TGTGCCAGCACCCCAGTCGTACTTAGCACAGATACGCAGTATTTT. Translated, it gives CASTPVVLSTDTQYF.

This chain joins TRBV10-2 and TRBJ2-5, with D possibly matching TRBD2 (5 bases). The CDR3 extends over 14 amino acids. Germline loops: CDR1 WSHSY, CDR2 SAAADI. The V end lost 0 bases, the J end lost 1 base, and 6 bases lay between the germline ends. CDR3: CASSESRGQETQYF. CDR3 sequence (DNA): TGCGCCAGCAGTGAGTCCCGGGGCCAAGAGACCCAGTACTTC.

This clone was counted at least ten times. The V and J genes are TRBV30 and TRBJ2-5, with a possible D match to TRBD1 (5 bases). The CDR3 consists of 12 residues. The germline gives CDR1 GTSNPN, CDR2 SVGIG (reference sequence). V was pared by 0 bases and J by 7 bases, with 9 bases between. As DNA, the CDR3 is TGTGCCTGGAGTGTAAGGGGTGGGACCCAGTACTTC. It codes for CAWSVRGGTQYF.

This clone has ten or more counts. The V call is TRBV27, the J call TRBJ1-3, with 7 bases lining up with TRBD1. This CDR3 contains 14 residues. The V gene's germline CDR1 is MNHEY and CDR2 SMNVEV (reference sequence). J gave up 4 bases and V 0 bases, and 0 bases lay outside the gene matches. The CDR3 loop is CASSLSDRGNTIYF. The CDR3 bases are TGTGCCAGCAGTTTATCGGACAGGGGAAACACCATATATTTT.

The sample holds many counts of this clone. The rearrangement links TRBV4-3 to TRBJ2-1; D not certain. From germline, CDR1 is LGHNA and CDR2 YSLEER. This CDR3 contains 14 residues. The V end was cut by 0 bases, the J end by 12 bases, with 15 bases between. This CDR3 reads CASSQDLLVTVQFF. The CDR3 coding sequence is TGCGCCAGCAGCCAAGACCTCCTGGTCACGGTGCAGTTCTTC.

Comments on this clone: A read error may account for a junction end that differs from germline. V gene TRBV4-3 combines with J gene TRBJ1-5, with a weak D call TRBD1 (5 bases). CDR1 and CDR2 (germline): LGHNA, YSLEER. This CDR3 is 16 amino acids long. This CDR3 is CASSQLYGAANPPQHF. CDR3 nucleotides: TGCGCGAGCAGCCAACTTTATGGGGCAGCTAATCCGCCCCAGCATTTT.

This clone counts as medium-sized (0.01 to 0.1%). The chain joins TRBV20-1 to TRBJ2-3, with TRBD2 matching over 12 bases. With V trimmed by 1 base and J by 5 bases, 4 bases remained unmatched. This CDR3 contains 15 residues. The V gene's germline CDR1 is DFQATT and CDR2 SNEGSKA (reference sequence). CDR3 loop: CSARGLAGVLDTQYF. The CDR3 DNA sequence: TGCAGTGCTAGAGGACTAGCGGGAGTGTTAGATACGCAGTATTTT.

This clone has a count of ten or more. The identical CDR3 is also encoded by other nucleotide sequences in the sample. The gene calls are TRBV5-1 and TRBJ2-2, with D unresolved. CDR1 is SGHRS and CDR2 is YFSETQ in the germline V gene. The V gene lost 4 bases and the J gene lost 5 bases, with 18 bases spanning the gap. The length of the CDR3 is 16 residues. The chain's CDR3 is CASSTRPAATTGELFF. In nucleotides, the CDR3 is TGCGCCAGCAGCACACGTCCGGCGGCTACTACCGGGGAGCTGTTTTTT.

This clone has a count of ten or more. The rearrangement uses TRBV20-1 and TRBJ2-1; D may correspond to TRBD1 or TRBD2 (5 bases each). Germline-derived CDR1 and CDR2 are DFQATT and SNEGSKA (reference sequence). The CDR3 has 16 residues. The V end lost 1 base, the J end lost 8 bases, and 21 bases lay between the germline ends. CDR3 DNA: TGCAGTGCTAGAGCCTTCGTAGGGGAGAGTTTTGATGAGCAGTTCTTC. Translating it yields CSARAFVGESFDEQFF.

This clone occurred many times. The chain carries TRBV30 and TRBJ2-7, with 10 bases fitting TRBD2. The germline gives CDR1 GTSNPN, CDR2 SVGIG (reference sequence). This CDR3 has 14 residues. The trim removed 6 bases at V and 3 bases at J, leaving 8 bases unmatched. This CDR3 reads CACFASGSIYEQYF. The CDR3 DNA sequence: TGTGCCTGTTTTGCTAGCGGGAGTATCTACGAGCAGTACTTC.

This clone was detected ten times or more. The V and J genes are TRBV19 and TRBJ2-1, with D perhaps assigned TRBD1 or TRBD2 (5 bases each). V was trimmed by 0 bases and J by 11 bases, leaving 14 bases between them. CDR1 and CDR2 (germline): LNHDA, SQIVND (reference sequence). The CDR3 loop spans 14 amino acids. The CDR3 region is CASSIDQGASKQFF. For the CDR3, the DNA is TGTGCCAGTAGTATAGATCAGGGAGCCAGTAAGCAGTTCTTC.

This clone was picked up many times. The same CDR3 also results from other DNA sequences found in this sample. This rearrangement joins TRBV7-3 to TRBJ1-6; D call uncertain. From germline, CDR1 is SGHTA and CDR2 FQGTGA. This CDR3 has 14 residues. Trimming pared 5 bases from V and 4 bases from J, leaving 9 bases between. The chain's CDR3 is CASSRESYNSPLHF. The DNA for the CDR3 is TGTGCCAGCAGCAGGGAAAGTTATAATTCACCCCTCCACTTT.

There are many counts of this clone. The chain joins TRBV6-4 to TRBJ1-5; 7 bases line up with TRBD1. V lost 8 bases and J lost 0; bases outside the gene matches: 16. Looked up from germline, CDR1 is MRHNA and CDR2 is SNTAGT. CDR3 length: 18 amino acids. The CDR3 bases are TGTGCCAGCGACAGACTTTGGGACAGAGAGTATAGCAATCAGCCCCAGCATTTT. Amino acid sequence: CASDRLWDREYSNQPQHF.

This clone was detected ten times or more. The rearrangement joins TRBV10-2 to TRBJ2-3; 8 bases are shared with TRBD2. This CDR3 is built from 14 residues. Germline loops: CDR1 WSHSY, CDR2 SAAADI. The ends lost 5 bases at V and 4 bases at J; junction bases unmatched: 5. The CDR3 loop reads CASSSSGSADTQYF. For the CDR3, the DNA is TGCGCCAGCAGTAGCAGCGGGAGCGCAGATACGCAGTATTTT.